This note documents a single T cell receptor (beta chain) sequence. The data were taken from a study of blood T cell repertoires in COVID-19. Study at large: The samples span acute and convalescent COVID-19 from the United States, Italy and Spain. The analysed material was cDNA or gDNA that came from T cells, B-cell-depleted T cells, or PBMCs.

Sequenced by immunoSEQ multiplex PCR; TCRdb stores in-frame clones only, minus some. The sample carries about 94,000 clones, roughly four fifths recorded once. V was cut by 5 bases and J by 1 base, with 6 bases left in between. CDR1 and CDR2 from the germline V gene are MNHEY and SVGEGT. The CDR3 totals 13 residues. Sequencing was done on a sample of peripheral blood. The sequence was collected from a man in his fifties or sixties with acute or convalescent COVID-19. The chain carries TRBV6-2 or TRBV6-3 and TRBJ2-1; no reliable D call. The CDR3, as DNA: TGTGCCAGCAGTCAGGATTCCTACAATGAGCAGTTCTTC. Its protein product is CASSQDSYNEQFF.